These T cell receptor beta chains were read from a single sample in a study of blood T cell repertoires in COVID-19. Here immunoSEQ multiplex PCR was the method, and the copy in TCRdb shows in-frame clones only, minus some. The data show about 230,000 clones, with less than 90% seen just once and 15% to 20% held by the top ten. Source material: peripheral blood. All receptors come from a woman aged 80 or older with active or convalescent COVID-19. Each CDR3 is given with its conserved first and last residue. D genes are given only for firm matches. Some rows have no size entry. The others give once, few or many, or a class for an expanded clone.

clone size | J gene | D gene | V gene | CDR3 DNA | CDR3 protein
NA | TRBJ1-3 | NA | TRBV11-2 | TGTGCCAGCAGCCCGCGTGGGGGCAAGGCTGGAAACACCATATATTTT | CASSPRGGKAGNTIYF
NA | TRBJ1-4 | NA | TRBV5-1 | TGCGCCAGCAGCGTGACCGGGACTAATAATGAAAAACTGTTTTTT | CASSVTGTNNEKLFF
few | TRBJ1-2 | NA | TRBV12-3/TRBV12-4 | TGTGCCAGCAGCAAAAACCTACACTATGGCTACACCTTC | CASSKNLHYGYTF
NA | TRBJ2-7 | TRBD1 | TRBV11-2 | TGTGCCAGCAGCCTGGACAGGGTTTCCTACGAGCAGTACTTC | CASSLDRVSYEQYF
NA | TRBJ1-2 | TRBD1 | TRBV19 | TGTGCCAGTAGTCCCGAAAAGACAGGGGGCGCTGGCTACACCTTC | CASSPEKTGGAGYTF
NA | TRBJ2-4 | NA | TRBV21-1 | TGTGCCAGCAGCATCCAAGGAGGGTCGGGGGTGATAGCCAAAAACATTCAGTACTTC | CASSIQGGSGVIAKNIQYF
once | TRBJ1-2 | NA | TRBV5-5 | TGTGCCAGCAGTTCGGACAGCCATCGGGGCTACACCTTC | CASSSDSHRGYTF
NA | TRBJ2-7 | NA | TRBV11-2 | TGTGCCAGCAGCTTAGACTTTGGGGGGAACCACGAGCAGTACTTC | CASSLDFGGNHEQYF
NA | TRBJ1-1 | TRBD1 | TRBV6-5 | TGTGCCAGCAGGGGGACAGGGAGTAAGACTGAAGCTTTCTTT | CASRGTGSKTEAFF
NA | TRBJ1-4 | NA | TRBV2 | TGTGCCAGCAGTTCGAGGGCAAAAGGGAATGAAAAACTGTTTTTT | CASSSRAKGNEKLFF
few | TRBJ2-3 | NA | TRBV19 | TGTGCCAGTAAAGACGCAGGTAGAGGCACAGATACGCAGTATTTT | CASKDAGRGTDTQYF
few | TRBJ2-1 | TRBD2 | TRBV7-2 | TGTGCCAGCAGCACAATAAGCGGGAAGACCTACAATGAGCAGTTCTTC | CASSTISGKTYNEQFF
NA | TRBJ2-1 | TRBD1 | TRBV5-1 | TGCGCCAGCAGCTTAGGACAGGACAATGAGCAGTTCTTC | CASSLGQDNEQFF
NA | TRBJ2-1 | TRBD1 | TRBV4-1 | TGCGCCAGCAGCCAAGACGTCGGACAGGGTCACTACAATGAGCAGTTCTTC | CASSQDVGQGHYNEQFF
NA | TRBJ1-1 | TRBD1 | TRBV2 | TGTGCCAGCAGTGGGGGGACAGGGGGACTAACTGAAGCTTTCTTT | CASSGGTGGLTEAFF
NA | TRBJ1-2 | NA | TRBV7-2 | TGTGCCAGCAGCTATAACATGGGCGGGCCCACTGCGTATGGCTACACCTTC | CASSYNMGGPTAYGYTF
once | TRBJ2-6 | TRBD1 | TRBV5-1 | TGCGCCAGCAGCTTTCCACCGGGACAGCAATTATCTGGGGCCAACGTCCTGACTTTC | CASSFPPGQQLSGANVLTF
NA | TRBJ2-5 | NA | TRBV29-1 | TGCAGCGGCTGGACGGCGGGACAGTGGGAGTTGGCGGGCCACCAAGAGACCCAGTACTTC | CSGWTAGQWELAGHQETQYF
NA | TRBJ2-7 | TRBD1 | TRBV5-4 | TGTGCCAGCAGCTTGACGACAGGGTTAGGCTACGAGCAGTACTTC | CASSLTTGLGYEQYF
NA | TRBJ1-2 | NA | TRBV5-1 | TGCGCCAGCAGCTTGGGGGCAGGCCATTCATCCGAGTATGGCTACACCTTC | CASSLGAGHSSEYGYTF